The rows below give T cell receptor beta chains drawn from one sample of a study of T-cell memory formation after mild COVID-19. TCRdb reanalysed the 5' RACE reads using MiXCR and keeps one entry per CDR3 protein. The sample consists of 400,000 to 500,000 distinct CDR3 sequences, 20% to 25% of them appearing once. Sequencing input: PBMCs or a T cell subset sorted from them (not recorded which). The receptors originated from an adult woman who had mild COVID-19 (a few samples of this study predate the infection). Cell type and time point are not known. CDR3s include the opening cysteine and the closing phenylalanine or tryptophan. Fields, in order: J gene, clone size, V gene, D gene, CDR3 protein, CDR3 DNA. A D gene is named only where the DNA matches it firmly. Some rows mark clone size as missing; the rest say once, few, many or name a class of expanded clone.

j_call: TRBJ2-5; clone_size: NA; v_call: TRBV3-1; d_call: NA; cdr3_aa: CASSSRTTQETQYF; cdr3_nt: TGTGCCAGCAGCTCTCGGACTACCCAAGAGACCCAGTACTTC
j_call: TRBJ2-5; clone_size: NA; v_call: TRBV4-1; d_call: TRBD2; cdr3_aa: CASSQDAGLAGETQYF; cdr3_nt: TGCGCCAGCAGCCAAGATGCGGGACTAGCGGGAGAGACCCAGTACTTC
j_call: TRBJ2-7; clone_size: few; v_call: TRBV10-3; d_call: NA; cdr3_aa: CAISESTSYEQYF; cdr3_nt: TGTGCCATCAGTGAGTCGACCTCCTACGAGCAGTACTTC
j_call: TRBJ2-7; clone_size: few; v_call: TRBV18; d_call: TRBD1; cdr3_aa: CASSPGQGASEQYF; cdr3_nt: TGTGCCAGCTCACCAGGGCAGGGGGCGTCCGAGCAGTACTTC
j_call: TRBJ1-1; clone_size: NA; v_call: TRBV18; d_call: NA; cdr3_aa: CASSSGGVMNTEAFF; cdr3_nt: TGTGCCAGCTCATCAGGAGGGGTCATGAACACTGAAGCTTTCTTT
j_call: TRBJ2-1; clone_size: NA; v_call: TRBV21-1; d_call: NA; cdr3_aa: CASSRRQGSDNEQFF; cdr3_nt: TGTGCCAGCAGCAGGCGACAGGGGTCGGACAATGAGCAGTTCTTC
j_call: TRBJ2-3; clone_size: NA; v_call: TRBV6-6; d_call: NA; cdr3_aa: CASSYQGYADTQYF; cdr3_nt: TGTGCCAGCAGTTACCAGGGATATGCAGATACGCAGTATTTT
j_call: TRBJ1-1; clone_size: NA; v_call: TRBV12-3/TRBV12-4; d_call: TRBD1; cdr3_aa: CASSPGTGYTEAFF; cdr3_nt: TGTGCCAGCAGCCCCGGGACAGGCTACACTGAAGCTTTCTTT
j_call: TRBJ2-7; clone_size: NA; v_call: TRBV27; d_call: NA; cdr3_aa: CASSPLTERSSYEQYF; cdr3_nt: TGTGCCAGCAGTCCTCTTACCGAGCGCAGCTCCTACGAGCAGTACTTC
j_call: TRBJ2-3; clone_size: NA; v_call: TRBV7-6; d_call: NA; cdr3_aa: CARSLLSGGDTQYF; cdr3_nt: TGTGCCAGAAGCCTCCTCTCCGGGGGCGATACGCAGTATTTT
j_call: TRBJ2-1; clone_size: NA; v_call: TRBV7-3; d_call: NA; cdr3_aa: CASSLISGLGNEQFF; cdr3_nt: TGTGCCAGCAGCTTGATTAGCGGTCTGGGCAATGAGCAGTTCTTC
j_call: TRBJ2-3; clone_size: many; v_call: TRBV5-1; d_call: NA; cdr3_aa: CASSLDQAAQYF; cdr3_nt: TGCGCCAGCAGCTTGGATCAGGCCGCGCAGTATTTT
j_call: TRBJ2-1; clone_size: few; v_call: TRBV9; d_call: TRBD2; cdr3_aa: CASSVDLAGAYNEQFF; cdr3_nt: TGTGCCAGCAGCGTAGATCTAGCGGGAGCCTACAATGAGCAGTTCTTC
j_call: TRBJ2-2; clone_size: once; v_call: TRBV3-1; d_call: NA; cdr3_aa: CASSHRDTPTGELFF; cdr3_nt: TGTGCCAGCAGCCACCGGGACACCCCCACCGGGGAGCTGTTTTTT
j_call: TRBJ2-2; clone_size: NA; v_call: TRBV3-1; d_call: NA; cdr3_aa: CASSQATGYTGELFF; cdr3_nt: TGTGCCAGCAGCCAAGCTACAGGTTACACCGGGGAGCTGTTTTTT
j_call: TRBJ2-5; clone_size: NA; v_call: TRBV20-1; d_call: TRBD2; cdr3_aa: CICLGAGGIQETQYF; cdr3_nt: TGCATCTGCCTTGGCGCGGGGGGGATCCAAGAGACCCAGTACTTC
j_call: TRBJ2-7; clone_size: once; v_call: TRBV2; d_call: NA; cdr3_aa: CASTGVHEQYF; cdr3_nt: TGTGCCAGCACCGGCGTTCACGAGCAGTACTTC
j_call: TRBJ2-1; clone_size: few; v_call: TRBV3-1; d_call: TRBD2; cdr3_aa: CASSEGAGVVNEQFF; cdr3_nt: TGTGCCAGCAGCGAAGGGGCGGGAGTTGTAAATGAGCAGTTCTTC
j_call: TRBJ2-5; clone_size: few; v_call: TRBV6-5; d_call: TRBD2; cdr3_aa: CASRTSGGGYQETQYF; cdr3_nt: TGTGCCAGCAGAACTAGCGGGGGAGGGTATCAAGAGACCCAGTACTTC
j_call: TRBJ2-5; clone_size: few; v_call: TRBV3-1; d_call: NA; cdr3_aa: CASSLRHPQETQYF; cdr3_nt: TGTGCCAGCAGCCTTCGGCATCCCCAAGAGACCCAGTACTTC
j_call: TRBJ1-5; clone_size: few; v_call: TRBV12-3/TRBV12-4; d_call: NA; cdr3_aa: CASSLRQGNQPQHF; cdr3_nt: TGTGCCAGCAGTTTACGACAGGGCAATCAGCCCCAGCATTTT
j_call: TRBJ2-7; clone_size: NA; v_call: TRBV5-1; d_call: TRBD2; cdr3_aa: CASSLVGSGSHEQYF; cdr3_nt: TGCGCCAGCAGCTTGGTCGGGAGCGGGAGCCACGAGCAGTACTTC
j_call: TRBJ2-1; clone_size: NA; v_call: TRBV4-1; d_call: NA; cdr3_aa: CASSQGQDGQFF; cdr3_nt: TGCGCCAGCAGCCAAGGGCAGGATGGGCAGTTCTTC
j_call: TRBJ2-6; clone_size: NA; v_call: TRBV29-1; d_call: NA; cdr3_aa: CSVTLSGANVLTF; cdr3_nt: TGCAGCGTAACTCTCTCTGGGGCCAACGTCCTGACTTTC
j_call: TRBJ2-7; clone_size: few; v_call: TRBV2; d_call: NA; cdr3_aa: CASSVFGYEQYF; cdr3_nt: TGTGCCAGCAGTGTGTTCGGGTACGAGCAGTACTTC
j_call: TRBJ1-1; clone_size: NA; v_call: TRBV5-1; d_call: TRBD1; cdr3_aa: CASSPGQGAPEAFF; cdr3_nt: TGCGCCAGCAGCCCCGGACAGGGGGCCCCTGAAGCTTTCTTT
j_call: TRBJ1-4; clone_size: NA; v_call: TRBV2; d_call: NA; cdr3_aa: CATEAGRNERLFF; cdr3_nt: TGTGCCACTGAAGCAGGGAGAAATGAAAGACTGTTTTTT
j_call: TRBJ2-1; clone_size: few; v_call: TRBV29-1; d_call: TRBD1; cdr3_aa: CSVERDRVQFF; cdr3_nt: TGCAGCGTTGAAAGGGACAGGGTTCAGTTCTTC
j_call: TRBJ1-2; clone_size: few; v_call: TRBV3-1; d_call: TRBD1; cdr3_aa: CASSPTQGACCYTF; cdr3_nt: TGTGCCAGCAGCCCCACGCAGGGGGCATGTTGCTACACCTTC
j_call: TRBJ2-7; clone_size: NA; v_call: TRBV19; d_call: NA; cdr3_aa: CASSMVAWPSSYEQYF; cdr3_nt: TGTGCCAGTAGTATGGTGGCGTGGCCTAGCTCCTACGAGCAGTACTTC
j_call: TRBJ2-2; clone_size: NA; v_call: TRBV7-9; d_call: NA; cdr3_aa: CASSFYTGELFF; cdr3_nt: TGTGCCAGCAGCTTTTACACCGGGGAGCTGTTTTTT
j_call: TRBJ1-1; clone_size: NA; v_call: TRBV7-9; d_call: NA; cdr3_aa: CASSLMDKGVTIEAFF; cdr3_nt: TGTGCCAGCAGCTTAATGGACAAGGGGGTTACGATTGAAGCTTTCTTT
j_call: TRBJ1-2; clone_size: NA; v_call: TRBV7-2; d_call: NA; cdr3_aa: CASSLVLWGGRNYGYTF; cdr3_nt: TGTGCCAGCAGCTTAGTCCTGTGGGGGGGCCGTAACTATGGCTACACCTTC
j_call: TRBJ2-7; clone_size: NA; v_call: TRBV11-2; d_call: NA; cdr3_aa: CASSSTSGVYEQYF; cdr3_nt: TGTGCCAGCAGCTCCACGTCGGGGGTGTACGAGCAGTACTTC
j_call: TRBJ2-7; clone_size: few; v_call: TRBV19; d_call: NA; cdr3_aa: CASKGQGIEQYF; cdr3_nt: TGTGCCAGTAAGGGGCAGGGCATCGAGCAGTACTTC
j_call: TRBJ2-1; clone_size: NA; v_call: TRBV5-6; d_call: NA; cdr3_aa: CASSLVKIGGEQFF; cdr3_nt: TGTGCCAGCAGCTTGGTTAAAATCGGGGGTGAGCAGTTCTTC
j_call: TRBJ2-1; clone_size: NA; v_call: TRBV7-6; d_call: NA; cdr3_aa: CASSLGLMTSSSYNEQFF; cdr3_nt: TGTGCCAGCAGCTTGGGCCTGATGACTTCAAGCTCCTACAATGAGCAGTTCTTC
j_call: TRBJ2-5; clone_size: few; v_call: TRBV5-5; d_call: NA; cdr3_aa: CASSFQGRVTQYF; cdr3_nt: TGTGCCAGCAGCTTCCAGGGCAGGGTGACCCAGTACTTC
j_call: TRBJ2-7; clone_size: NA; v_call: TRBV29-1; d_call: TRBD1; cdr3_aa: CSVVGTGNEQYF; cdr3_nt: TGCAGCGTTGTCGGGACAGGGAACGAGCAGTACTTC
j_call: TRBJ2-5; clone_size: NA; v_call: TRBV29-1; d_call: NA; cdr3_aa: CSVATGPQETQYF; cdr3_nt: TGCAGCGTCGCTACAGGGCCCCAAGAGACCCAGTACTTC